Each of the 17 T cell receptor beta chains below was sequenced from the same sample in a study of T cell repertoires in cytomegalovirus infection. Via MiXCR, TCRdb re-called the reads, giving one row per CDR3 protein. The table shows roughly 720,000 distinct CDR3 sequences, with approximately 34% occurring only once. The sequencing sample was made of PBMCs. The origin of the receptors is a human donor in good health (CMV status not recorded). Some clones in this sample may be carry-over from other donors' samples.

This clonotype was observed at least ten times. CDR3 amino acids: CASSPFAGKTYEQYF. In nucleotides, the CDR3 is TGTGCCAGCAGCCCGTTTGCGGGGAAGACCTACGAGCAGTACTTC. V usage is TRBV12-3 or TRBV12-4 and J usage is TRBJ2-7; the D gene is possibly TRBD2 (6 bases). The CDR3 sequence is 15 residues long. The V end lost 6 bases, the J end lost 2 bases, and 17 bases lay between the germline ends.

The CDR3 nucleotides are TGCAGCGTTGAAGGGGCTTGGTCTGAAGCTTTCTTT. Translating gives CSVEGAWSEAFF. The genes are TRBV29-1 and TRBJ1-1; D is unresolved. The CDR3 extends over 12 amino acids. V was clipped by 1 base and J by 6 bases, with 9 bases between them. Looked up from germline, CDR1 is SQVTM and CDR2 is ANQGSEA.

V is TRBV7-2 and J is TRBJ1-2; possible D gene TRBD1, 5 bases. Trimming shortened V by 1 base and J by 6 bases, and 9 bases separated the two germline ends. Germline V gives CDR1 SGHTA, CDR2 FQGNSA. The CDR3 covers 13 residues. The DNA for the CDR3 is TGTGCCAGCAGCTTAGTCAGGGTAGATGGCTACACCTTC. This codes for CASSLVRVDGYTF.

The V gene is TRBV27, the J gene TRBJ2-2, with D possibly being TRBD2 (5 bases). This CDR3 spans 16 amino acids. The V and J ends lost 4 bases and 3 bases respectively, with 15 bases between them. Looked up from germline, CDR1 is MNHEY and CDR2 is SMNVEV (reference sequence). This chain's CDR3 is CASSSFSGKDTGELFF. CDR3 bases: TGTGCCAGCAGTTCCTTTTCCGGGAAGGACACCGGGGAGCTGTTTTTT.

This clonotype was seen at least ten times. J is TRBJ2-7 and V is TRBV7-2, with TRBD1 matching over 9 bases. The CDR3 length is 16 residues. CDR1 SGHTA and CDR2 FQGNSA come from the germline V gene. Unmatched junction bases numbered 14, after V lost 5 bases and J lost 6 bases. CDR3 DNA sequence: TGTGCCAGCAGCCCCGACCGGTGGACAGGGGCCTTCGAGCAGTACTTC. Its protein product is CASSPDRWTGAFEQYF.

For this clonotype: Because it lacks the conserved phenylalanine or tryptophan at the end, this CDR3 is likely a read error. V is TRBV5-3 and J is TRBJ2-6, with 7 bases fitting TRBD1. TRBV5-3 is noted as an ORF with a role that remains uncertain. This CDR3 comprises 15 residues. Here the CDR3 reads CASSLQGAGANVLTL. Here the CDR3 DNA reads TGTGCCAGCAGCTTGCAGGGGGCTGGGGCCAACGTCCTGACTTTA.

There are a few counts of this clonotype. The chain combines TRBV28 with TRBJ1-2; D may be TRBD1 (5 bases). V was cut by 5 bases and J by 7 bases, with 20 bases left in between. CDR1 is MDHEN, CDR2 SYDVKM, per germline. The CDR3 is 15 residues long. In DNA, the CDR3 is TGTGCCAGCAGTGCCAGGGATGGGCTATGGCGTGGCTACACCTTC. It translates to CASSARDGLWRGYTF.

The chain combines TRBV12-3 or TRBV12-4 with TRBJ1-1; D is undetermined. Trimming took 4 bases from V and 4 from J, leaving 13 bases between them. This CDR3 is built from 14 residues. Written as DNA, the CDR3 is TGTGCCAGCAGTTCAGCAGGAAGTATCACTGAAGCTTTCTTT. This translates into CASSSAGSITEAFF.

V gene TRBV6-5 combines with J gene TRBJ2-2; no firm D call. The CDR3 has 14 residues. The V gene lost 3 bases and the J gene lost 4 bases, with 9 bases spanning the gap. Germline V gives CDR1 MNHEY, CDR2 SVGAGI. The CDR3 sequence is CASSYLGTTGELFF. Written as DNA, the CDR3 is TGTGCCAGCAGTTATTTGGGAACCACCGGGGAGCTGTTTTTT.

In its sample, this clonotype was seen a few times. This rearrangement joins TRBV11-1 to TRBJ2-3; D is perhaps TRBD1 (6 bases). Trimming stripped 5 bases from V and 2 bases from J, with 14 bases between. Germline lookup yields CDR1 SGHAT and CDR2 FQDESV (reference sequence). The CDR3 extends over 15 amino acids. In DNA, the CDR3 is TGTGCCAGCAGCCTAACAGGGAAGTTCACAGATACGCAGTATTTT. Translating it yields CASSLTGKFTDTQYF.

For this clonotype: Given the absence of the conserved phenylalanine or tryptophan at the CDR3 end, a read error is likely. The V call is TRBV12-3 or TRBV12-4, the J call TRBJ2-5; 7 bases fit TRBD2. The trim removed 3 bases at V and 4 bases at J, leaving 11 bases unmatched. This CDR3 has 16 residues. The CDR3 loop reads CASSFTSVTGRETQYS. The CDR3 nucleotides read TGTGCCAGCAGTTTCACTAGCGTAACGGGGAGAGAGACCCAGTACTCC.

Worth noting for this clonotype: Likely a read error: the CDR3 ends without its conserved phenylalanine or tryptophan. This sequence joins TRBV7-8 and TRBJ2-4, with 9 bases aligning to TRBD2. This CDR3 has 18 amino acids. The trim removed 1 base at V and 6 bases at J, leaving 13 bases unmatched. The germline gives CDR1 SGHVS, CDR2 FQNEAQ. CDR3 sequence: CASSLEGVGREGGNIQYL. The CDR3 DNA follows: TGTGCCAGCAGCTTAGAAGGGGTCGGGCGGGAGGGCGGAAACATTCAGTACTTA.

This clonotype turned up a few times. The chain links TRBV6-2 or TRBV6-3 to TRBJ2-7, with TRBD2 matching 10 bases. The CDR3 extends over 19 amino acids. Per germline, CDR1 MNHEY and CDR2 SVGEGT. The ends lost 4 bases at V and 2 bases at J; junction bases unmatched: 17. CDR3 nucleotides: TGTGCCAGCAGTTCCAACCAGCGGGAGGGCCGTAAAAGGCCCTACGAGCAGTACTTC. Encoded protein: CASSSNQREGRKRPYEQYF.

The J gene is TRBJ1-1, the V gene TRBV7-8; a weak D match, TRBD1 (6 bases). There are 18 residues in the CDR3. Germline CDR1 and CDR2: SGHVS and FQNEAQ. Trimming removed 2 bases from V and 5 bases from J, with 24 bases in between. CDR3: CASSLNPRTASGGTEAFF. The DNA for the CDR3 is TGTGCCAGCAGCTTAAACCCCAGGACAGCATCAGGAGGGACTGAAGCTTTCTTT.

On this clonotype: The CDR3 end shows no conserved phenylalanine or tryptophan, and so a read error is likely. J is TRBJ2-6 and V is TRBV7-9; D assignment may be TRBD1 or TRBD2 (5 bases each). The V gene's germline CDR1 is SEHNR and CDR2 FQNEAQ (reference sequence). This CDR3 is 16 amino acids long. The DNA for the CDR3 is TGTGCCAGCAGCTTATATAGGACGAGAGGGGCCAACGTTCTGACTGTC. Translating it yields CASSLYRTRGANVLTV.

Only a few counts were recorded for this clonotype. The V and J genes are TRBV27 and TRBJ2-2; D is uncertain. The CDR3 is 16 amino acids. Trimming took 1 base from V and 0 from J, leaving 9 bases between them. Germline V gene sequence: CDR1 MNHEY, CDR2 SMNVEV (reference sequence). The CDR3 spells CASSLFGQSNTGELFF. For the CDR3, the DNA is TGTGCCAGCAGTTTATTCGGTCAGTCGAACACCGGGGAGCTGTTTTTT.

The J gene is TRBJ1-5, the V gene TRBV6-8; maybe TRBD1 (5 bases). Germline V gene sequence: CDR1 MNHGY, CDR2 SAAAGT. The germline V and J ends were trimmed by 7 bases and 9 bases, with 13 bases remaining between them. The CDR3 runs to 12 residues. The DNA for the CDR3 is TGTGCCAGCACTCCAGGGCCTAGGCCCCAGCATTTT. This sequence encodes CASTPGPRPQHF.